Presented here are 6 T cell receptor beta chains from one specimen sequenced in a study of cytomegalovirus exposure and HLA in healthy donors. Both 60 Vbeta primers and 13 Jbeta primers went into the PCR. TCRdb's copy holds only in-frame clones and misses some; the assay was immunoSEQ multiplex PCR. This sample lists roughly 50,000 clones; its ten largest clones have about 2.5%. Material: PBMCs. Source of these receptors: a female donor in good health and CMV-seronegative.

The chain has TRBV6-6 and TRBJ1-1; weak D call: TRBD1 (5 bases). Germline V lookup: CDR1 MNHNY, CDR2 SVGAGI (reference sequence). Trimming took off 1 base at V and 10 bases at J, with 7 bases between the two ends. The CDR3 extends over 11 amino acids. The CDR3 sequence is CASSYWGGAFF. The CDR3 nucleotides read TGTGCCAGCAGTTACTGGGGGGGAGCTTTCTTT.

The V gene is TRBV4-3, the J gene TRBJ2-7; TRBD1 matches at 9 bases. The CDR3 loop spans 16 amino acids. Trimming removed 1 base from V and 2 bases from J; junction bases left unmatched: 6. Germline CDR1 and CDR2: LGHNA and YSLEER. The CDR3: CASSQATGTGPYEQYF. DNA for the CDR3: TGCGCCAGCAGCCAAGCCACCGGGACAGGGCCCTACGAGCAGTACTTC.

V is TRBV11-1 and J is TRBJ1-3, with no clear D. Trimming removed 5 bases from V and 4 bases from J, with 9 bases in between. The CDR3 contains 13 residues. From germline, CDR1 is SGHAT and CDR2 FQDESV (reference sequence). The CDR3 nucleotides are TGTGCCAGCAGCCTGACGGAGGGAAACACCATATATTTT. As protein: CASSLTEGNTIYF.

The chain uses TRBV4-2 and TRBJ2-7; D might be TRBD2 (5 bases). The V end was cut by 7 bases, the J end by 2 bases, with 18 bases between. The CDR3 contains 15 residues. The germline gives CDR1 LGHNA, CDR2 YNFKEQ. DNA for the CDR3: TGTGCCAGCAAGCGTCGAGCGGAGGAAACCTACGAGCAGTACTTC. Amino acids: CASKRRAEETYEQYF.

V and J are TRBV14 and TRBJ1-6; D not resolved. Germline-derived CDR1 and CDR2 are SGHDN and FVKESK. This CDR3 region has 15 residues. Deletions cut 1 base from V and 7 bases from J, with 11 bases between. CDR3 in amino acids: CASSQATGLNSPLHF. In DNA, the CDR3 is TGTGCCAGCAGCCAAGCGACGGGGTTAAATTCACCCCTCCACTTT.

V is TRBV6-1 and J is TRBJ2-3, with 9 positions matching TRBD2. This CDR3 has 15 residues. The germline gives CDR1 MNHNS, CDR2 SASEGT. J lost 5 bases, V lost 4 bases, and 7 bases had no gene match. CDR3 sequence: CASSGRGLAGDTQYF. CDR3 in DNA: TGTGCCAGCAGTGGAAGGGGACTAGCCGGAGATACGCAGTATTTT.